Listed here are 18 T cell receptor beta chains from one sample, sequenced in a study of shared clonotypes between healthy human individuals. TCRdb's table, derived via immunoSEQ multiplex PCR, lists solely in-frame clones and lacks some. The sample holds about 2.5 million clones, about 90% seen once. The sequencing input was naive CD4+ T cells from PBMCs. Stated subset: CD45RA+ positively selected. The receptors were sampled from a man aged 18 to 29 in good health. Some clones in this sample may be carry-over from other donors' samples.

In its sample, this clone was seen a few times. V usage is TRBV19 and J usage is TRBJ1-5, with TRBD1 as a possible D gene (5 bases). V lost 2 bases and J lost 4, with 6 bases in between. The CDR3 is made up of 13 amino acids. Looked up from germline, CDR1 is LNHDA and CDR2 is SQIVND (reference sequence). CDR3 sequence (DNA): TGTGCCAGTAGTATAAGACAGAATCAGCCCCAGCATTTT. Its translation: CASSIRQNQPQHF.

The table lists this clone with a count of one. V is TRBV10-3 and J is TRBJ2-5, with 8 bases identical to TRBD2. With 6 bases clipped from V and 2 bases from J, the junction kept 11 bases outside the gene matches. Germline V CDR1 and CDR2: ENHRY, SYGVKD. There are 16 residues in the CDR3. The CDR3 here is CAIRDPRAGGQETQYF. The CDR3, as DNA: TGTGCCATCAGGGACCCTCGGGCGGGAGGACAAGAGACCCAGTACTTC.

The V gene is TRBV4-2, the J gene TRBJ2-1, with TRBD1 as a possible D gene (5 bases). Trimming removed 3 bases from V and 8 bases from J, with 11 bases in between. CDR1 and CDR2 from the germline V gene are LGHNA and YNFKEQ. The CDR3 consists of 13 residues. CDR3: CASSHGQTHEQFF. The CDR3 DNA sequence: TGTGCCAGCAGCCATGGACAAACCCATGAGCAGTTCTTC.

The V and J genes are TRBV15 and TRBJ2-5, with 8 bases lining up with TRBD1. Germline lookup yields CDR1 LNHNV and CDR2 YYDKDF (reference sequence). This CDR3 has 15 amino acids. J gave up 1 base and V 3 bases, and 4 bases lay outside the gene matches. CDR3 residues: CATSRDRAFQETQYF. CDR3 bases: TGTGCCACCAGCAGGGACAGGGCTTTCCAAGAGACCCAGTACTTC.

The rearrangement uses TRBV27 and TRBJ2-7; TRBD1 aligns across 9 bases. The CDR3 consists of 15 residues. V shed 4 bases, J shed 3 bases, and the junction held 7 bases outside the gene matches. Germline-derived CDR1 and CDR2 are MNHEY and SMNVEV (reference sequence). The CDR3 loop reads CASSSTGTGIYEQYF. In nucleotides, the CDR3 is TGTGCCAGCAGTTCGACCGGGACAGGGATCTACGAGCAGTACTTC.

The chain joins TRBV7-9 to TRBJ1-1; D is uncertain. V shed 2 bases and J shed 3 bases, with 10 bases lying between them. The CDR3 consists of 14 residues. Germline CDR1 SEHNR, CDR2 FQNEAQ (reference sequence). Here the CDR3 DNA reads TGTGCCAGCAGCTTATACGGTAGTGACACTGAAGCTTTCTTT. Its translation: CASSLYGSDTEAFF. Supplemented by reference TRBV7-9 and TRBJ1-1, the full variable domain reads DTGVSQNPRHKITKRGQNVTFRCDPISEHNRLYWYRQTLGQGPEFLTYFQNEAQLEKSRLLSDRFSAERPKGSFSTLEIQRTEQGDSAMYLCASSLYGSDTEAFFGQGTRLTVV.

This chain connects TRBV30 to TRBJ1-4; TRBD1 matches at 7 bases. CDR1 is GTSNPN and CDR2 is SVGIG in the germline V gene (reference sequence). The V and J ends lost 2 bases and 5 bases, in that order; junction bases with no gene match: 5. This CDR3 has 14 amino acids. The CDR3 loop reads CAWSSGTANEKLFF. CDR3 DNA: TGTGCCTGGAGTTCCGGGACAGCCAATGAAAAACTGTTTTTT.

This sequence joins TRBV7-9 and TRBJ1-3, with D unresolved. CDR3 size: 15 residues. In germline, CDR1 is SEHNR, CDR2 FQNEAQ (reference sequence). V shed 1 base and J shed 1 base, with 8 bases lying between them. CDR3 coding DNA: TGTGCCAGCAGCTTAGATCGTTCTTCTGGAAACACCATATATTTT. This translates into CASSLDRSSGNTIYF.

This chain links TRBV9 with TRBJ2-7; perhaps D is TRBD1 or TRBD2 (5 bases each). Trimming took off 0 bases at V and 4 bases at J, with 11 bases between the two ends. CDR1 is SGDLS and CDR2 is YYNGEE in the germline V gene. CDR3 length: 14 amino acids. CDR3 in amino acids: CASSVGDGAYEQYF. The CDR3 DNA reads TGTGCCAGCAGCGTAGGGGACGGAGCATACGAGCAGTACTTC.

The CDR3 loop reads CASSSGTGGTEAFF. The CDR3 DNA sequence: TGTGCCAGCAGCTCCGGGACAGGGGGCACTGAAGCTTTCTTT. The rearrangement uses TRBV7-2 and TRBJ1-1; 11 positions match TRBD1. Germline V gives CDR1 SGHTA, CDR2 FQGNSA. The CDR3 is 14 amino acids. The J segment lost 4 bases and the V segment lost 4 bases, leaving 2 bases of the junction unmatched.

This chain uses TRBV6-1 with TRBJ1-2; D gene unclear. This CDR3 has 13 amino acids. V was pared by 2 bases and J by 1 base, with 5 bases between. Germline V gene sequence: CDR1 MNHNS, CDR2 SASEGT. CDR3 region: CASSETINYGYTF. The CDR3, as DNA: TGTGCCAGCAGTGAAACCATTAACTATGGCTACACCTTC.

This sequence joins TRBV21-1 and TRBJ1-4. TRBV21-1 is a pseudogene segment. CDR3 length: 12 amino acids. CDR3 amino acids: CASSKGVSKLFF. The CDR3 nucleotides read TGTGCCAGCAGCAAAGGGGTGTCAAAACTGTTTTTT.

The chain combines TRBV28 with TRBJ2-7; 14 bases line up with TRBD2. The CDR3 contains 16 residues. After removal of 5 bases from V and 5 bases from J, the junction contained 8 bases not matched to a gene. From germline, CDR1 is MDHEN and CDR2 SYDVKM. CDR3 loop: CASSPRTSGRTNEQYF. The CDR3 DNA sequence: TGTGCCAGCAGTCCCAGGACTAGCGGGAGGACGAACGAGCAGTACTTC.

V usage is TRBV6-1 and J usage is TRBJ2-5; TRBD2 matches at 10 bases. Germline V gene lookup returns CDR1 MNHNS and CDR2 SASEGT. CDR3 length: 16 amino acids. V lost 2 bases to trimming and J lost 7 bases; unmatched junction nucleotides: 10. The CDR3 DNA reads as TGTGCCAGCAGTGAACCCCTAGCGGGAGATGTTGGGACCCAGTACTTC. This sequence encodes CASSEPLAGDVGTQYF.

The V and J genes are TRBV9 and TRBJ2-3, with 7 bases fitting TRBD2. The CDR3 loop spans 15 amino acids. Unmatched junction bases numbered 7, after V lost 4 bases and J lost 2 bases. Germline loops: CDR1 SGDLS, CDR2 YYNGEE. DNA for the CDR3: TGTGCCAGCAGCCCCGGGACTACCTTCACAGATACGCAGTATTTT. Translation: CASSPGTTFTDTQYF. Complete variable domain (other parts from reference TRBV9 and TRBJ2-3): DSGVTQTPKHLITATGQRVTLRCSPRSGDLSVYWYQQSLDQGLQFLIQYYNGEERAKGNILERFSAQQFPDLHSELNLSSLELGDSALYFCASSPGTTFTDTQYFGPGTRLTVL.

V usage is TRBV7-9 and J usage is TRBJ1-5; D gene ambiguous. The CDR3 has 17 residues. The germline gives CDR1 SEHNR, CDR2 FQNEAQ (reference sequence). Between the trimmed V and J ends, which lost 1 base and 0 bases, there was a span of 13 bases. This CDR3 is CASSLEGVAYSNQPQHF. The CDR3 DNA reads as TGTGCCAGCAGCTTAGAAGGCGTCGCTTATAGCAATCAGCCCCAGCATTTT.

Comments on this clone: The same CDR3 also results from other DNA sequences found in this sample. The chain has TRBV18 and TRBJ1-1; TRBD1 is a possible D gene (6 bases). The CDR3 extends over 14 amino acids. Germline loops: CDR1 KGHSH, CDR2 LQKENI. Trimming took off 3 bases at V and 5 bases at J, with 13 bases between the two ends. The CDR3 DNA sequence: TGTGCCAGCTCACCTACAGGAGGGGGGACTGAAGCTTTCTTT. This translates into CASSPTGGGTEAFF.

V and J are TRBV30 and TRBJ2-1; TRBD2 agrees at 7 bases. The CDR3 totals 13 residues. V lost 4 bases to trimming and J lost 7 bases; unmatched junction nucleotides: 7. The germline V gene encodes CDR1 GTSNPN and CDR2 SVGIG (reference sequence). In DNA form, the CDR3 reads TGTGCCTGGAACCGGGAGGTAGTTAATGAGCAGTTCTTC. Protein sequence: CAWNREVVNEQFF.